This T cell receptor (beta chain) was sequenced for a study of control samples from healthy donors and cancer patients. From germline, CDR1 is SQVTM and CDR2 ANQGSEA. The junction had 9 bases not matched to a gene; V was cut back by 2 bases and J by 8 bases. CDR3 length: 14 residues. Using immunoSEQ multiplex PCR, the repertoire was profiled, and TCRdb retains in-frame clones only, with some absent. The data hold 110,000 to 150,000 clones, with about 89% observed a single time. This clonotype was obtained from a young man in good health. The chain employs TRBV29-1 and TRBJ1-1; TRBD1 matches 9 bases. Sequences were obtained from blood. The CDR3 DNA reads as TGCAGCGTTGAACCCCTCATTACAGGGGGCGAAGCTTTCTTT. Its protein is CSVEPLITGGEAFF.